The source of this TCR beta chain is a study of OX40 agonist ivuxolimab in advanced cancers. Study overall: An agonistic human IgG2 monoclonal antibody against OX40 (CD134) was given. Among those treated, three patients had partial responses, one with hepatocellular carcinoma and two with cutaneous melanoma. Points from the study as a whole: In CD8+ T cells, expanded clones were on average more numerous than in CD4+.

The assay was immunoSEQ multiplex PCR, and TCRdb's table has in-frame clones only and misses some. The repertoire holds more than 85,000 clones, approximately 83% seen once, with more than 1.1% in the top ten. V was cut by 2 bases and J by 3 bases, with 5 bases left in between. The CDR3 loop spans 11 amino acids. The germline V gene encodes CDR1 GTSNPN and CDR2 SVGIG (reference sequence). Remarks on this clone: Its specificity is unknown.

V and J are TRBV30 and TRBJ2-7; D call uncertain. The sample was CD4+ or CD8+ T cells sorted from blood, taken in a trial of the OX40 agonist ivuxolimab. This TCR came from an adult with an advanced solid tumor such as melanoma, head and neck, liver or kidney cancer. Here the CDR3 reads CAWSRSYEQYF. Written as DNA, the CDR3 is TGTGCCTGGAGTAGAAGCTACGAGCAGTACTTC.